This is a list of T cell receptor beta chains from one sample in a study of T cells in Graves' hyperthyroidism and ophthalmopathy. TCRdb analysed the multiplex PCR reads with MiXCR anew, one entry per CDR3 protein. The sample lists about 690,000 distinct CDR3 sequences; 15% to 20% were seen once. Input material: blood. The receptors come from a man between 45 and 60 years old with Graves' hyperthyroidism. Each CDR3 is given with its conserved first and last residue. A D gene is named only where the DNA matches it firmly. Clone size, where shown, is once, few, many, or a class for clones that have expanded.

NA | many | TRBJ2-5 | TRBV11-2 | CASSPGGGLGETQYF | TGTGCCAGCAGCCCTGGGGGGGGGCTAGGAGAGACCCAGTACTTC
TRBD2 | NA | TRBJ2-7 | TRBV3-1 | CASRERLAAKGYEQYF | TGTGCCAGCAGAGAACGACTAGCGGCCAAGGGTTACGAGCAGTACTTC
NA | NA | TRBJ2-1 | TRBV29-1 | CSVEVGAVRFF | TGCAGCGTTGAAGTTGGGGCAGTAAGGTTCTTC
NA | few | TRBJ2-1 | TRBV4-3 | CASSQDLLGAYNEQFF | TGCGCCAGCAGCCAAGATCTCCTAGGGGCCTACAATGAGCAGTTCTTC
NA | few | TRBJ2-2 | TRBV19 | CASSNGQGTGELFF | TGTGCCAGTAGTAATGGCCAAGGCACCGGGGAGCTGTTTTTT
TRBD2 | few | TRBJ2-7 | TRBV10-3 | CAITSGNSYEQYF | TGTGCCATCACTAGCGGGAACTCCTACGAGCAGTACTTC
TRBD1 | many | TRBJ2-3 | TRBV28 | CASSFLGQGGSDTQYF | TGTGCCAGCAGTTTCCTTGGACAGGGAGGTTCAGATACGCAGTATTTT
NA | many | TRBJ2-7 | TRBV6-4 | CASSASVRGRDWYEQYF | TGTGCCAGCAGTGCGTCCGTCCGAGGGCGGGATTGGTACGAGCAGTACTTC
TRBD2 | NA | TRBJ2-1 | TRBV28 | CASRPRRLAGISYNEQFF | TGTGCCAGCAGGCCGAGACGGCTAGCGGGAATCTCCTACAATGAGCAGTTCTTC
TRBD1 | many | TRBJ2-5 | TRBV9 | CASSVSGQAAETQYF | TGTGCCAGCAGCGTATCGGGACAGGCGGCAGAGACCCAGTACTTC
NA | many | TRBJ2-1 | TRBV5-1 | CASSLGGRTEGNEQFF | TGCGCCAGCAGCTTGGGAGGACGAACTGAGGGCAATGAGCAGTTCTTC
NA | many | TRBJ1-5 | TRBV2 | CASRGSRTAAWPQHF | TGTGCCAGCAGGGGGAGTCGTACCGCCGCATGGCCCCAGCATTTT
TRBD1 | NA | TRBJ2-5 | TRBV5-1 | CASSEGQGAHSETQYF | TGCGCCAGCAGCGAAGGACAGGGGGCTCATTCGGAGACCCAGTACTTC
TRBD1 | many | TRBJ2-5 | TRBV28 | CASSSSGTDRGTQYF | TGTGCCAGCAGCTCCTCCGGGACGGACAGGGGGACCCAGTACTTC
NA | NA | TRBJ1-5 | TRBV20-1 | CSAKGHANQPQHF | TGCAGTGCTAAGGGCCATGCCAATCAGCCCCAGCATTTT
NA | many | TRBJ2-3 | TRBV2 | CASSFGTSSTDTQYF | TGTGCCAGCAGTTTCGGGACTTCTAGCACAGATACGCAGTATTTT
TRBD2 | NA | TRBJ2-7 | TRBV12-3/TRBV12-4 | CASSRGGLGEQYF | TGTGCCAGCTCGAGGGGAGGGTTGGGTGAGCAGTACTTC
NA | many | TRBJ2-7 | TRBV11-2 | CASSRSTSSYEQYF | TGTGCCAGCAGCCGTTCGACATCCTCCTACGAGCAGTACTTC
NA | few | TRBJ2-7 | TRBV5-5 | CASEGYLPYEQYF | TGTGCCAGCGAGGGTTACCTCCCCTACGAGCAGTACTTC
TRBD2 | many | TRBJ2-2 | TRBV28 | CASSGLAGGLNTGELFF | TGTGCCAGCAGCGGACTAGCGGGAGGTCTCAACACCGGGGAGCTGTTTTTT
TRBD2 | few | TRBJ2-7 | TRBV20-1 | CSACKREVAYEQYF | TGCAGTGCTTGTAAGCGGGAGGTCGCCTACGAGCAGTACTTC
TRBD1 | many | TRBJ2-4 | TRBV28 | CASSLSQGSKNIQYF | TGTGCCAGCAGTTTATCACAGGGGAGCAAAAACATTCAGTACTTC
NA | many | TRBJ2-7 | TRBV30 | CAWSVGRVEQYF | TGTGCCTGGAGTGTAGGTAGGGTCGAGCAGTACTTC
NA | many | TRBJ1-6 | TRBV10-3 | CAISEGEYVNSPLHF | TGTGCCATCAGTGAAGGGGAATACGTGAATTCACCCCTCCACTTT
NA | few | TRBJ1-4 | TRBV5-1 | CASSLGDLNGKLFF | TGCGCCAGCAGCTTGGGTGATTTGAACGGAAAACTGTTTTTT
NA | many | TRBJ2-5 | TRBV7-9 | CASSFATGETQYF | TGTGCCAGCAGCTTTGCTACCGGGGAGACCCAGTACTTC
TRBD2 | NA | TRBJ2-1 | TRBV25-1 | CASSDHGRASYNEQFF | TGTGCCAGCAGTGACCACGGGAGGGCGTCCTACAATGAGCAGTTCTTC
TRBD1 | many | TRBJ1-1 | TRBV28 | CASSLWETGTENTEAFF | TGTGCCAGCAGTTTATGGGAGACAGGGACGGAGAACACTGAAGCTTTCTTT
NA | NA | TRBJ2-2 | TRBV12-5 | CASGYLLPTVANTGELFF | TGTGCTAGTGGTTATCTACTGCCGACAGTGGCTAACACCGGGGAGCTGTTTTTT